The 31 T cell receptor beta chains reported below all come from one sample, sequenced in a study of T cell changes during pregnancy in multiple sclerosis. Sequenced by immunoSEQ multiplex PCR; TCRdb stores in-frame clones only, minus some. The sample gives tens of thousands of clones, 93% of which show up once; around 1.8% is in the top ten. Sequenced material: peripheral blood, taken after pregnancy. These receptors were collected from a female donor with multiple sclerosis, enrolled in a pregnancy study.

This chain links TRBV4-3 with TRBJ2-1, with D possibly TRBD2 on 6 matching bases. The ends were cut back, 1 base at V and 0 bases at J, with 10 bases in the middle. From germline, CDR1 is LGHNA and CDR2 YSLEER. The CDR3 spans 16 residues. CDR3 loop: CASSQAGVVSYNEQFF. The DNA for the CDR3 is TGCGCCAGCAGCCAAGCGGGGGTCGTCTCCTACAATGAGCAGTTCTTC.

The CDR3 loop is CASSQDWRANTGELFF. The DNA for the CDR3 is TGCGCCAGCAGCCAAGATTGGCGGGCGAACACCGGGGAGCTGTTTTTT. The chain employs TRBV4-3 and TRBJ2-2; D perhaps matches TRBD2 (5 bases). Germline V CDR1 and CDR2: LGHNA, YSLEER. With 0 bases removed from V and 0 bases from J, the gap between germline ends came to 8 bases. The CDR3 length is 16 residues.

This sequence joins TRBV19 and TRBJ1-5, with 7 positions matching TRBD1. This CDR3 has 16 amino acids. The V segment lost 4 bases and the J segment 1 base; nucleotides outside the gene matches: 7. The germline gives CDR1 LNHDA, CDR2 SQIVND (reference sequence). The CDR3 reads CASSKNGGQSNQPQHF. The CDR3 DNA follows: TGTGCCAGTAGTAAAAACGGGGGACAGAGCAATCAGCCCCAGCATTTT.

The rearrangement uses TRBV2 and TRBJ2-7, with 11 bases lining up with TRBD1. The CDR3 is 15 amino acids. Germline CDR1 SNHLY, CDR2 FYNNEI. The V and J ends lost 7 bases and 3 bases, in that order; junction bases with no gene match: 8. The CDR3 loop is CASTEVGTGGYEQYF. In nucleotides, the CDR3 is TGTGCCAGCACCGAGGTAGGGACAGGGGGCTACGAGCAGTACTTC. The whole variable domain, remainder taken from reference TRBV2 and TRBJ2-7, is EPEVTQTPSHQVTQMGQEVILRCVPISNHLYFYWYRQILGQKVEFLVSFYNNEISEKSEIFDDQFSVERPDGSNFTLKIRSTKLEDSAMYFCASTEVGTGGYEQYFGPGTRLTVT.

The rearrangement links TRBV11-2 to TRBJ2-1, with 13 bases lining up with TRBD2. Losses at the gene ends were 5 bases for V and 9 bases for J; bases not matched to a gene: 7. CDR1 and CDR2 from the germline V gene are SGHAT and FQNNGV. The CDR3 runs 15 residues. The CDR3 reads CASSRTSGRIGEQFF. DNA for the CDR3: TGTGCCAGCAGCCGGACTAGCGGGAGAATTGGTGAGCAGTTCTTC.

V is TRBV2 and J is TRBJ2-3, with unresolved D. Germline V gives CDR1 SNHLY, CDR2 FYNNEI. This CDR3 spans 13 amino acids. V was clipped by 10 bases and J by 2 bases, with 13 bases between them. DNA for the CDR3: TGTGCCATTTTCTCCTTACACACAGATACGCAGTATTTT. Amino acid sequence: CAIFSLHTDTQYF.

The genes are TRBV4-3 and TRBJ1-2; 8 bases are shared with TRBD1. The CDR3 consists of 19 residues. Trimming took 3 bases from V and 4 from J; bases not matched to a gene: 19. The germline V gene encodes CDR1 LGHNA and CDR2 YSLEER. CDR3 coding DNA: TGCGCCAGCAGCCAGGTTCGCCCGGTACAGGGGGACCCCGGCTATGGCTACACCTTC. Its translation: CASSQVRPVQGDPGYGYTF.

The rearrangement joins TRBV6-5 to TRBJ2-5; D not certain. Germline CDR1 reads MNHEY; CDR2 reads SVGAGI. The germline V and J ends were trimmed by 0 bases and 1 base, with 6 bases remaining between them. The CDR3 consists of 14 residues. CDR3 loop: CASSYSPGQETQYF. The CDR3, as DNA: TGTGCCAGCAGTTACTCGCCAGGCCAAGAGACCCAGTACTTC.

The rearrangement uses TRBV7-3 and TRBJ1-1; 11 bases align to TRBD1. This CDR3 region has 15 residues. Losses at the gene ends were 5 bases for V and 5 bases for J; bases not matched to a gene: 7. The V gene's germline CDR1 is SGHTA and CDR2 FQGTGA. CDR3 amino acids: CASSLSGTGGTEAFF. CDR3 in DNA: TGTGCCAGCAGCCTCTCGGGGACAGGGGGGACTGAAGCTTTCTTT.

The J gene is TRBJ1-1, the V gene TRBV5-1; D might be TRBD1 (6 bases). V was pared by 1 base and J by 4 bases, with 17 bases between. CDR3 length: 16 amino acids. Germline V gene lookup returns CDR1 SGHRS and CDR2 YFSETQ. The CDR3 spells CASSLRAQGRSTEAFF. CDR3 sequence (DNA): TGCGCCAGCAGCTTGCGGGCTCAGGGGCGGAGCACTGAAGCTTTCTTT.

The rearrangement uses TRBV6-1 and TRBJ2-7, with 7 bases identical to TRBD2. CDR1 and CDR2 (germline): MNHNS, SASEGT. Trimming removed 4 bases from V and 3 bases from J; junction bases left unmatched: 3. The CDR3 runs 13 residues. For the CDR3, the DNA is TGTGCCAGCAGTGTCGGCGGGAGCTACGAGCAGTACTTC. Translated: CASSVGGSYEQYF.

The CDR3 region has the DNA TGTGCCAGCAGCCAACGGACCCCGCGGGCATCCTATGGCTACACCTTC. Amino acids: CASSQRTPRASYGYTF. V usage is TRBV14 and J usage is TRBJ1-2; D remains ambiguous. Per germline, CDR1 SGHDN and CDR2 FVKESK. V was clipped by 2 bases and J by 4 bases, with 17 bases between them. The CDR3 is 16 amino acids.

The chain uses TRBV4-3 and TRBJ2-1; 9 bases map to TRBD2. The CDR3 is made up of 17 amino acids. V dropped 3 bases and J dropped 1; count of bases not matched to a gene: 7. Germline V lookup: CDR1 LGHNA, CDR2 YSLEER. The CDR3 DNA follows: TGCGCCAGCAGCCAGGGGCTTAGCGGGAGATCCTACAATGAGCAGTTCTTC. This translates into CASSQGLSGRSYNEQFF.

This clone has only one observation. V is TRBV28 and J is TRBJ2-2, with a tentative D call TRBD1 (6 bases). Trimming removed 3 bases from V and 4 bases from J, with 18 bases in between. The CDR3 covers 17 residues. Looked up from germline, CDR1 is MDHEN and CDR2 is SYDVKM. CDR3 DNA: TGTGCCAGCAGTTTGTTTCCTGGGACACGGGGCACCGGGGAGCTGTTTTTT. Translation: CASSLFPGTRGTGELFF. The full variable domain, its missing parts supplied by reference TRBV28 and TRBJ2-2, is DVKVTQSSRYLVKRTGEKVFLECVQDMDHENMFWYRQDPGLGLRLIYFSYDVKMKEKGDIPEGYSVSREKKERFSLILESASTNQTSMYLCASSLFPGTRGTGELFFGEGSRLTVL.

The V and J genes are TRBV7-6 and TRBJ2-2; a weak D match, TRBD1 (5 bases). This CDR3 comprises 14 residues. CDR1 and CDR2 from the germline V gene are SGHVS and FNYEAQ. The V gene lost 6 bases and the J gene lost 7 bases, with 15 bases spanning the gap. The CDR3: CASRRFGAGGELFF. The CDR3 DNA sequence: TGTGCCAGCAGGAGATTTGGGGCCGGCGGGGAGCTGTTTTTT.

This sequence joins TRBV19 and TRBJ2-3; D ambiguous. The germline V and J ends were trimmed by 9 bases and 3 bases, with 16 bases remaining between them. This CDR3 spans 14 amino acids. Germline V gene data show CDR1 as LNHDA and CDR2 as SQIVND (reference sequence). CDR3 in amino acids: CASPGEVRTDTQYF. The CDR3 coding sequence is TGTGCCAGCCCGGGTGAGGTAAGGACAGATACGCAGTATTTT.

This sequence joins TRBV27 and TRBJ2-5, with D maybe TRBD1 (5 bases). Gene TRBJ2-7 matches the end of the DNA better, so the J call may be wrong. The CDR3 runs 13 residues. In germline, CDR1 is MNHEY, CDR2 SMNVEV (reference sequence). The CDR3: CASSMGRAYEQYF. The CDR3 nucleotides are TGTGCCAGCAGTATGGGCAGGGCCTACGAGCAGTACTTC.

The CDR3 DNA sequence: TGTGCCAGCAGTCCATGGTTGAGGGAAAAATACAATGAGCAGTTCTTC. It codes for CASSPWLREKYNEQFF. The chain links TRBV27 to TRBJ2-1; tentatively, D is TRBD2 (5 bases). CDR3 size: 16 residues. Germline V gene lookup returns CDR1 MNHEY and CDR2 SMNVEV (reference sequence). V lost 5 bases and J 4 bases, leaving 18 bases between the germline ends.

This rearrangement joins TRBV6-5 to TRBJ1-1; possible D gene TRBD1, 5 bases. Trimming removed 3 bases from V and 2 bases from J, with 10 bases in between. Germline V CDR1 and CDR2: MNHEY, SVGAGI. The CDR3 covers 14 residues. The CDR3 loop is CASSYGAANTEAFF. DNA for the CDR3: TGTGCCAGCAGTTATGGGGCCGCAAACACTGAAGCTTTCTTT.

The chain couples TRBV30 to TRBJ1-1; possibly TRBD1 for D (5 bases). The V gene's germline CDR1 is GTSNPN and CDR2 SVGIG (reference sequence). The V end lost 4 bases, the J end lost 2 bases, and 11 bases lay between the germline ends. The CDR3 covers 13 residues. The DNA of the CDR3 is TGTGCCTGGACCGGACACTCCAACACTGAAGCTTTCTTT. Its protein product is CAWTGHSNTEAFF.

The V gene is TRBV19, the J gene TRBJ1-4, with TRBD1 identical over 7 bases. The CDR3 has 15 residues. Germline loops: CDR1 LNHDA, CDR2 SQIVND (reference sequence). J lost 2 bases, V lost 5 bases, and 5 bases had no gene match. The CDR3: CASSPPTGTNEKLFF. The CDR3 bases are TGTGCCAGTAGTCCACCGACAGGGACTAATGAAAAACTGTTTTTT.

This clone was counted a single time. This chain connects TRBV19 to TRBJ1-2; D is possibly TRBD1 (5 bases). Per germline, CDR1 LNHDA and CDR2 SQIVND (reference sequence). V was trimmed by 3 bases and J by 4 bases, leaving 15 bases between them. The CDR3 contains 15 residues. This CDR3 is CASSIARELGYGYTF. The CDR3 DNA follows: TGTGCCAGTAGTATCGCCAGGGAATTAGGCTATGGCTACACCTTC.

CDR3 in amino acids: CASEVVSGSGTGELFF. The CDR3 DNA is TGTGCCAGCGAAGTTGTTAGCGGGAGCGGCACCGGGGAGCTGTTTTTT. The chain joins TRBV28 to TRBJ2-2, with TRBD2 identical over 9 bases. Germline loops: CDR1 MDHEN, CDR2 SYDVKM. The ends lost 8 bases at V and 4 bases at J; junction bases unmatched: 11. The CDR3 consists of 16 residues. Variable domain in full (rest from reference TRBV28 and TRBJ2-2): DVKVTQSSRYLVKRTGEKVFLECVQDMDHENMFWYRQDPGLGLRLIYFSYDVKMKEKGDIPEGYSVSREKKERFSLILESASTNQTSMYLCASEVVSGSGTGELFFGEGSRLTVL.

Notes on this clone: Different DNA sequences within this sample yield the same CDR3. This chain links TRBV4-3 with TRBJ2-1, with D possibly TRBD2 on 5 matching bases. The germline V and J ends were trimmed by 3 bases and 0 bases, with 9 bases remaining between them. The CDR3 contains 15 residues. Germline values: CDR1 LGHNA, CDR2 YSLEER. CDR3 sequence: CASSQDLSSYNEQFF. CDR3 DNA: TGCGCCAGCAGCCAGGACTTAAGCTCCTACAATGAGCAGTTCTTC.

The chain employs TRBV27 and TRBJ2-1; D uncertain. The CDR3 consists of 13 residues. The germline V gene encodes CDR1 MNHEY and CDR2 SMNVEV (reference sequence). Trimming removed 3 bases from V and 4 bases from J, with 7 bases in between. CDR3 sequence reads: CASSFSFYNEQFF. The CDR3, as DNA: TGTGCCAGCAGTTTTAGCTTTTACAATGAGCAGTTCTTC.

The chain uses TRBV28 and TRBJ2-5; D perhaps matches TRBD2 (6 bases). This CDR3 has 17 residues. V lost 5 bases, J lost 5 bases, and 24 bases lay in between. Germline lookup yields CDR1 MDHEN and CDR2 SYDVKM. The CDR3 loop is CASSKIPGEFSWETQYF. As DNA, the CDR3 is TGTGCCAGCAGTAAGATTCCGGGAGAGTTCTCGTGGGAGACCCAGTACTTC. The full variable domain, completed using reference TRBV28 and TRBJ2-5, is DVKVTQSSRYLVKRTGEKVFLECVQDMDHENMFWYRQDPGLGLRLIYFSYDVKMKEKGDIPEGYSVSREKKERFSLILESASTNQTSMYLCASSKIPGEFSWETQYFGPGTRLLVL.

This clone was seen only once. The genes are TRBV19 and TRBJ2-6, with 7 bases matching TRBD2. Germline V lookup: CDR1 LNHDA, CDR2 SQIVND (reference sequence). This CDR3 spans 16 amino acids. V shed 5 bases and J 3 bases; nucleotides not matched to a gene: 7. Here the CDR3 DNA reads TGTGCCAGTAGTCGCAGGGAGGGATTTGGGGCCAACGTCCTGACTTTC. It specifies CASSRREGFGANVLTF.

The chain joins TRBV11-3 to TRBJ2-5; 14 bases line up with TRBD2. V gave up 3 bases and J gave up 5 bases; unmatched junction bases: 11. From germline, CDR1 is SGHNT and CDR2 YENEEA. This CDR3 is 18 amino acids long. CDR3 region: CASSFRGLAGGVGETQYF. The CDR3 DNA reads as TGTGCCAGCAGCTTCCGCGGACTAGCGGGAGGTGTTGGGGAGACCCAGTACTTC.

This clone was found a few times. The V and J genes are TRBV6-6 and TRBJ1-5, with D tentatively TRBD1 (6 bases). CDR1 MNHNY and CDR2 SVGAGI come from the germline V gene (reference sequence). This CDR3 is 16 amino acids long. Between the trimmed V and J ends, which lost 0 bases and 6 bases, there was a span of 15 bases. This chain's CDR3 is CASSYSRGGEAQPQHF. In DNA, the CDR3 is TGTGCCAGCAGTTACTCGCGGGGGGGCGAAGCTCAGCCCCAGCATTTT.

The chain links TRBV13 to TRBJ2-1; D is perhaps TRBD2 (6 bases). Between the trimmed V and J ends, which lost 0 bases and 6 bases, there was a span of 6 bases. The length of the CDR3 is 13 residues. The germline gives CDR1 PRHDT, CDR2 FYEKMQ (reference sequence). CDR3 protein: CASSLGGSNEQFF. DNA for the CDR3: TGTGCCAGCAGCTTAGGCGGGAGCAATGAGCAGTTCTTC.

The rearrangement links TRBV15 to TRBJ1-2; 7 bases agree with TRBD1. In germline, CDR1 is LNHNV, CDR2 YYDKDF (reference sequence). This CDR3 spans 15 amino acids. The V segment lost 3 bases and the J segment 7 bases; nucleotides outside the gene matches: 11. The CDR3 protein is CATSSVLQGGVGYTF. DNA of the CDR3: TGTGCCACCAGCAGCGTCCTCCAGGGGGGAGTTGGCTACACCTTC.